This TCR beta chain was obtained from a study of blood T cell repertoires in COVID-19. In the original workflow: It was from reference gene primer amplification that nucleated cell counts were estimated. Only in-frame clones appear in the TCRdb table, and some are missing; sequencing was by immunoSEQ multiplex PCR. D and trimming were read from the DNA, whereas the V and J calls and clone size are those reported in that table. The sample shows around 290,000 clones, about 87% of them seen only once. The table lists this clone with a count of one. The V gene lost 0 bases and the J gene lost 7 bases, with 12 bases spanning the gap. Germline V lookup: CDR1 MGHRA, CDR2 YSYEKL. The CDR3 contains 14 residues.

What was sequenced was peripheral blood. The clonotype originates from a woman in her fifties or sixties who had recovered from COVID-19. The chain joins TRBV4-1 to TRBJ1-1, with D unresolved. Here the CDR3 DNA reads TGCGCCAGCAGCCAAGATGCGAGGGCCCATGAAGCTTTCTTT. Residues: CASSQDARAHEAFF.